This T cell receptor beta chain was captured in a study of blood T cell repertoires in COVID-19. Study-level information: Collection of acute and convalescent COVID-19 samples took place in the United States, Italy and Spain. T cells, B-cell-depleted T cells, or PBMCs provided the cDNA or gDNA that served as material.

In the source study's methods: Estimates of nucleated cell counts were drawn from the amplification of reference gene primers. TCRdb keeps only in-frame clones here, not all; method: immunoSEQ multiplex PCR. The V and J calls and clone size are taken from that table; D and trimming were inferred from the DNA. The sample records roughly 36,000 clones, more than 90% being singletons. Trimming left V 2 bases short and J 0 bases short, with 12 bases between. The CDR3 is 15 amino acids. Germline loops: CDR1 SGHRS, CDR2 YFSETQ. Material for sequencing was peripheral blood. The chain recombines TRBV5-1 with TRBJ2-7, with D tentatively TRBD1 (6 bases). The receptor was isolated from a man aged 60-69 years with active or convalescent COVID-19. Here the CDR3 DNA reads TGCGCCAGCAGCTTTGGGGACACCCCCTCCTACGAGCAGTACTTC. It is translated as CASSFGDTPSYEQYF.